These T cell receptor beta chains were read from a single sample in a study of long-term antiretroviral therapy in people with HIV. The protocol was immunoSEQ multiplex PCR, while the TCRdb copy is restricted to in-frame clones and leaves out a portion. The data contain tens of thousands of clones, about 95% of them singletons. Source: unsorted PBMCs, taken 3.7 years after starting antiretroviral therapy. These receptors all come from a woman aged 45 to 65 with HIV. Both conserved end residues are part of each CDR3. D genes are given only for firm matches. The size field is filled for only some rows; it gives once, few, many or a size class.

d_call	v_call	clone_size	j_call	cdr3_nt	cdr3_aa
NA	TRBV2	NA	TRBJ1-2	TGTGCCAGCAGTGATACTCATGGGTTGGGAGGCTACACCTTC	CASSDTHGLGGYTF
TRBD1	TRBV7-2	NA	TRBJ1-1	TGTGCCAGCAGGAACCAGGGGGCCAGCACTGAAGCTTTCTTT	CASRNQGASTEAFF
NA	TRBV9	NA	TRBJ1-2	TGTGCCAGCAGCGTAGCCGGGGGGGCAGTGGGCTACACCTTC	CASSVAGGAVGYTF
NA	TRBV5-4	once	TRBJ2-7	TGTGCCAGCAGCGGGGGCAGGGAGGGTTACGAGCAGTACTTC	CASSGGREGYEQYF
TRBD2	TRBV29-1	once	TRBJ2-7	TGCAGCGTCAGCGGGACCATAGGCGGAGAGCAGTACTTC	CSVSGTIGGEQYF
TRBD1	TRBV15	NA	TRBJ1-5	TGTGCCACCAGCAGCACCCGGGACAGGGGCACAAATCAGCCCCAGCATTTT	CATSSTRDRGTNQPQHF
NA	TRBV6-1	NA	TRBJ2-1	TGTGCCAGCATCAACAGAGACTACAATGAGCAGTTCTTC	CASINRDYNEQFF
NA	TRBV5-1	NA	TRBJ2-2	TGCGCCAGCAGCGTCGATCGCACCGGGGAGCTGTTTTTT	CASSVDRTGELFF
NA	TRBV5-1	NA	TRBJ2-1	TGCGCCAGCAGCTTGGCCCAGGGGGGGAACAATGAGCAGTTCTTC	CASSLAQGGNNEQFF
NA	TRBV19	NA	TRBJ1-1	TGTGCCAGTAGACAGACAAGAAACACTGAAGCTTTCTTT	CASRQTRNTEAFF
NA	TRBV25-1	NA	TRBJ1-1	TGTGCCAGCAGTGCGGGGACGTGGGTCACTGAAGCTTTCTTT	CASSAGTWVTEAFF
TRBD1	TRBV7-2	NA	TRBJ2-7	TGTGCCAGCAGCTCTTACAGGGGGGAGCAGTACTTC	CASSSYRGEQYF
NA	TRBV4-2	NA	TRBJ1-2	TGTGCCAGCAGCGATTACGAAAGGTGGGGGGACTATGGCTACACCTTC	CASSDYERWGDYGYTF
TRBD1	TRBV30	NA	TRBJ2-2	TGTGCCTGGGGGGGGCAGGGACAGGGGGTCCGAACCGGGGAGCTGTTTTTT	CAWGGQGQGVRTGELFF
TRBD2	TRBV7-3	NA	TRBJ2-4	TGTGCCAGCAGCCCCCAGCGGGGGGACGGCATTCAGTACTTC	CASSPQRGDGIQYF
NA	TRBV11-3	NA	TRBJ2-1	TGTGCCAGCAGCTTAGCAGGGAAGGGAGAGCAGTTCTTC	CASSLAGKGEQFF
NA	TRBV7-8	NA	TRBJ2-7	TGTGCCAGCAGCTTGGCGGAGAGCTCCTACGAGCAGTACTTC	CASSLAESSYEQYF
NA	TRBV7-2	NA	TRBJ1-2	TGTGCCAGCAGCCCCCCTGCGGTCCGAAACGACTACACCTTC	CASSPPAVRNDYTF
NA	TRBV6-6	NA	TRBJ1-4	TGTGCCAGCAAAAACAGGGTAGATCCCGAAAAACTGTTTTTT	CASKNRVDPEKLFF
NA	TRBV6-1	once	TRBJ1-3	TGTGCCAGCAGTGAAAGGGAGCGTCCTTCTGGAAACACCATATATTTT	CASSERERPSGNTIYF
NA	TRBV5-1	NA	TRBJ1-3	TGCGCCAGCAGCTTGGAGTACTCTGGAAACACCATATATTTT	CASSLEYSGNTIYF
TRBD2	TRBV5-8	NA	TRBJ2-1	TGTGCCAGCAGCTCTCCCGGACTAGGCAATGAGCAGTTCTTC	CASSSPGLGNEQFF
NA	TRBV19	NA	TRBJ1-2	TGTGCCAGTAGTATATCCGATAACTATGGCTACACCTTC	CASSISDNYGYTF
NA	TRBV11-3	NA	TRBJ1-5	TGTGCCAGCAGCCCGCACTCCAGTGCTTTCAGCAATCAGCCCCAGCATTTT	CASSPHSSAFSNQPQHF
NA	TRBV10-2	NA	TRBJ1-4	TGCGCCAGCATGAGGGGCCCGAGGGAAAAACTGTTTTTT	CASMRGPREKLFF
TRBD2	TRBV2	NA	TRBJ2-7	TGTGCCAGCAGTGAATTGCGGGGGGGCTCCTACGAGCAGTACTTC	CASSELRGGSYEQYF
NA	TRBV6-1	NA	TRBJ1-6	TGTGCCAGCAGTGGCAACGCGCCCCTTCACTTT	CASSGNAPLHF
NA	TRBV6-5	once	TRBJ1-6	TGTGCCAGCAGTGAAGGGGGGGTGAGGGTACCCCTCCACTTT	CASSEGGVRVPLHF
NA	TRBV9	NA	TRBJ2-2	TGTGCCAGCAGCGGGGGGACGGGCGGGGAGCTGTTTTTT	CASSGGTGGELFF
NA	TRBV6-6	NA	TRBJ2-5	TGTGCCAGCACGTCCCTGAGGGAGACCCAGTACTTC	CASTSLRETQYF
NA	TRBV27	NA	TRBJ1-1	TGTGCCAGCAGATGGCAGGGAACCACGAACACTGAAGCTTTCTTT	CASRWQGTTNTEAFF
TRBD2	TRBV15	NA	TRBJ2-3	TGTGCCACCAGCAGAGATTCTGGGACTAGCTGGCCAGATACGCAGTATTTT	CATSRDSGTSWPDTQYF
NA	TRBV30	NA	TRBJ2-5	TGTGCCTGGACGCGGGGCGGATGGGGGACCCAGTACTTC	CAWTRGGWGTQYF
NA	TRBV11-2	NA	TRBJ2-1	TGTGCCAGCAGCTTAGGCCTAGCGAATTACAATGAGCAGTTCTTC	CASSLGLANYNEQFF
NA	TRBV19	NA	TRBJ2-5	TGTGCCAGTAGTTCAGGACGGGCCCAGTACTTC	CASSSGRAQYF
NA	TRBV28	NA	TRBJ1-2	TGTGCCAGCAGCCAACAGAGGTATGGCTACACCTTC	CASSQQRYGYTF
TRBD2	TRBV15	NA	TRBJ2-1	TGTGCCACCAGCAGAGGCAGGGTAGCGGGGGGGAACAATGAGCAGTTCTTC	CATSRGRVAGGNNEQFF
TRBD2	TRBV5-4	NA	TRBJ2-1	TGTGCCAGCAGCTCACCCCCTAGCGGGGGGGCGAATGAGCAGTTCTTC	CASSSPPSGGANEQFF
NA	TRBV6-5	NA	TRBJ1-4	TGTGCCACTACGACGTGGACTAATGAAAAACTGTTTTTT	CATTTWTNEKLFF
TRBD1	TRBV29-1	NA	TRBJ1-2	TGCAGCGTAGGTCCAGGGGGCAATATGGGCTACACCTTC	CSVGPGGNMGYTF
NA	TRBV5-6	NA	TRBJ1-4	TGTGCCAGCAGCTTGAATAGCTATAATGAAAAACTGTTTTTT	CASSLNSYNEKLFF
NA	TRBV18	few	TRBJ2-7	TGTGCCAGCTCAGACACCATAGGGTACGAGCAGTACTTC	CASSDTIGYEQYF
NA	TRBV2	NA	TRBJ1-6	TGTGCCAGCATTGGTCAGGGCAATTCACCCCTCCACTTT	CASIGQGNSPLHF